The 11 T cell receptor beta chains listed next were all sequenced from one sample in a study of shared clonotypes between healthy human individuals (TCRdb year 2020). Receptor amplification or capture employed the immunoSEQ multiplex PCR assay. The source is immuneACCESS, and TCRdb retained only in-frame sequences with V and J called. Part of the clones is not carried over; for the studies checked, unresolved V genes explain less than half of this, and the remainder is unexplained. This sample holds some 2,100,000 clones; around 95% were observed only once. The top ten clonotypes cover roughly 0.13% of the sample. The source material was naive CD4+ T cells sorted from blood. Interpreted using the paper, the cell subset or site label stands for: CD45RA+ positively selected. The receptor source for this set is a man younger than 35 in good health.

The chain combines TRBV7-3 with TRBJ2-3; TRBD2 matches at 9 bases. Trimming cost V 1 base and J 4 bases; bases outside gene matches: 3. The germline CDR1 and CDR2 sequences are SGHTA and FQGTGA. CDR3 length: 15 residues. This CDR3 reads CASSLNSGGSDTQYF. CDR3 DNA sequence: TGTGCCAGCAGCTTAAATAGCGGGGGATCAGATACGCAGTATTTT.

The J gene is TRBJ1-5, the V gene TRBV25-1, with a tentative D call TRBD1 (6 bases). Germline-derived CDR1 and CDR2 are MGHDK and SYGVNS. V was trimmed by 1 base and J by 7 bases, leaving 11 bases between them. This CDR3 spans 14 amino acids. Written as DNA, the CDR3 is TGTGCCAGCAGTGAATTAGGGGGAAAGCAGCCCCAGCATTTT. Residues: CASSELGGKQPQHF.

The chain joins TRBV5-1 to TRBJ1-4; 7 bases are shared with TRBD1. The V gene's germline CDR1 is SGHRS and CDR2 YFSETQ. V shed 4 bases and J 2 bases; nucleotides not matched to a gene: 17. The CDR3 is 19 residues long. In DNA, the CDR3 is TGCGCCAGCAGCCCTAGCCAAACAGGGGTTAGCGGGACTAATGAAAAACTGTTTTTT. Protein product: CASSPSQTGVSGTNEKLFF.

The CDR3 nucleotides read TGTGCCAGCAGATTAAACTGGGAGGGGACCTACGAGCAGTACTTC. This gives the protein CASRLNWEGTYEQYF. The chain combines TRBV6-6 with TRBJ2-7; 7 positions match TRBD2. Germline V gene lookup returns CDR1 MNHNY and CDR2 SVGAGI (reference sequence). With V trimmed by 6 bases and J by 2 bases, 10 bases remained unmatched. The CDR3 has 15 residues.

The chain couples TRBV30 to TRBJ1-1; D gene unclear. The CDR3 length is 13 residues. The germline gives CDR1 GTSNPN, CDR2 SVGIG (reference sequence). Trimming left V 5 bases short and J 1 base short, with 11 bases between. As DNA, the CDR3 is TGTGCCTGGTTCGACGTAGGGAACACTGAAGCTTTCTTT. Translation gives CAWFDVGNTEAFF.

With regard to this clone: An end of the junction differs from the germline gene, which may be a read error. This chain joins TRBV6-5 and TRBJ1-6, with 7 bases aligning to TRBD1. The CDR3 runs 13 residues. CDR1 and CDR2 (germline): MNHEY, SVGAGI. The CDR3: CASSDQAGGTVNF. The CDR3, as DNA: TGTGCCAGCAGTGACCAGGCGGGAGGGACAGTCAACTTT.

In regard to this clone: One junction end disagrees with the germline gene, perhaps due to a read error. The V gene is TRBV5-6, the J gene TRBJ2-7; tentative D call: TRBD1 (5 bases). The CDR3 sequence is 12 residues long. Germline CDR1 and CDR2: SGHDT and YYEEEE. The DNA of the CDR3 is TGTGCTAGCAGCTTGGGGCTAGACGAGCAGTACTTC. It yields the protein CASSLGLDEQYF. Full variable domain (missing parts from reference TRBV5-6 and TRBJ2-7): DAGVTQSPTHLIKTRGQQVTLRCSPKSGHDTVSWYQQALGQGPQFIFQYYEEEERQRGNFPDRFSGHQFPNYSSELNVNALLLGDSALYLCASSLGLDEQYFGPGTRLTVT.

About this clone itself: Other DNA sequences from this sample encode an identical CDR3 as well. This rearrangement joins TRBV5-1 to TRBJ1-3; D is uncertain. The V gene's germline CDR1 is SGHRS and CDR2 YFSETQ. This CDR3 is 14 amino acids long. V was shortened by 2 bases and J by 0 bases, with 6 bases between the two germline ends. CDR3 nucleotides: TGCGCCAGCAGCTTACCCGGCTCTGGAAACACCATATATTTT. Translated, it gives CASSLPGSGNTIYF.

This chain connects TRBV7-9 to TRBJ2-7; either TRBD1 or TRBD2 may supply D (5 bases each). CDR3 length equals 16 residues. The germline V and J ends were trimmed by 5 bases and 5 bases, with 22 bases remaining between them. The germline V gene has CDR1 SEHNR and CDR2 FQNEAQ (reference sequence). CDR3 amino acids: CASSHIDGGNWDEQYF. In DNA form, the CDR3 reads TGTGCCAGCAGCCATATAGATGGGGGAAACTGGGACGAGCAGTACTTC.

The chain recombines TRBV28 with TRBJ2-7; D remains unclear. The ends were cut back, 6 bases at V and 4 bases at J, with 7 bases in the middle. The germline CDR1 and CDR2 sequences are MDHEN and SYDVKM. The CDR3 consists of 11 residues. CDR3 nucleotides: TGTGCCAGCAGAGGGAAGTACGAGCAGTACTTC. It translates to CASRGKYEQYF.

The chain employs TRBV6-5 and TRBJ1-6; 10 positions match TRBD1. The CDR3 totals 15 residues. Germline V gives CDR1 MNHEY, CDR2 SVGAGI. Losses at the gene ends were 5 bases for V and 7 bases for J; bases not matched to a gene: 5. CDR3 DNA sequence: TGTGCCAGCAGTAGACAGGGGGCGCAGAATTCACCCCTCCACTTT. Amino acid sequence: CASSRQGAQNSPLHF.